This TCR beta chain is from a study of identical twins. General study points: Among beta out-of-frame sequences, excess sharing between twins appeared weaker. Insertions ran lower in abundant cord blood beta clonotypes, though not in memory repertoires. Out-of-frame alpha sequences that twins shared showed excess low generation probability.

Germline V gene sequence: CDR1 SEHNR, CDR2 FQNEAQ (reference sequence). This CDR3 spans 16 amino acids. V lost 6 bases to trimming and J lost 4 bases; unmatched junction nucleotides: 9. At least ten counts were recorded for this clonotype. Its antigen is not identified. A universal primer site arose from template switching, and cDNA bore unique molecular identifiers. In TCRdb, the 5' RACE reads were re-called with MiXCR into one record per CDR3 protein. The sample carries some 320,000 distinct CDR3 sequences, approximately 13% recorded once. The same specimen was also included in a second study, on yellow fever vaccine responses in identical twins.

The rearrangement links TRBV7-9 to TRBJ2-2, with 9 bases fitting TRBD2. The sample comprised CD8+ T cells sorted from blood. The clonotype comes from a woman under 30 in good health. CDR3 residues: CASRSNLAGLTGELFF. CDR3 nucleotide sequence: TGTGCCAGCAGATCCAACCTAGCGGGGCTCACCGGGGAGCTGTTTTTT. The variable domain in full, with the rest retrieved from reference TRBV7-9 and TRBJ2-2, is DTGVSQNPRHKITKRGQNVTFRCDPISEHNRLYWYRQTLGQGPEFLTYFQNEAQLEKSRLLSDRFSAERPKGSFSTLEIQRTEQGDSAMYLCASRSNLAGLTGELFFGEGSRLTVL.